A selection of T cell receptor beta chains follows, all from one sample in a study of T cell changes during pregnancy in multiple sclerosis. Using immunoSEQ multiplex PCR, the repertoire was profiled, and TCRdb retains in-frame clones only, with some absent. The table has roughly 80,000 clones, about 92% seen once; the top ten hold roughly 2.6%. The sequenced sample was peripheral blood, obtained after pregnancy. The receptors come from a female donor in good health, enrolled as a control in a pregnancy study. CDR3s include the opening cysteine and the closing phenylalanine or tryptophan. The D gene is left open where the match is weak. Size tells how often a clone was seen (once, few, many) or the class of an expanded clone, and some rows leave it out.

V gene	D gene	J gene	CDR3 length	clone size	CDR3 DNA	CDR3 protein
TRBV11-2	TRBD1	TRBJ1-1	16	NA	TGTGCCAGCAGCCCTTACAGGGGAAGAGAGAACACTGAAGCTTTCTTT	CASSPYRGRENTEAFF
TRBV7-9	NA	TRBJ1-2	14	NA	TGTGCCAGCAGCCCCCCCGGCGGGAGCTATGGCTACACCTTC	CASSPPGGSYGYTF
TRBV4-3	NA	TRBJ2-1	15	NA	TGCGCCAGCAACGACATGTTCCAGAGCAGCAATGAGCAGTTCTTC	CASNDMFQSSNEQFF
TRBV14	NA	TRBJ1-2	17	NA	TGTGCCAGCAGCTCACTATACCTGACAGATACTAACTATGGCTACACCTTC	CASSSLYLTDTNYGYTF
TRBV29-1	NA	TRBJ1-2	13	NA	TGCAGCGTCCGGGACACGGCCCCCTATGGCTACACCTTC	CSVRDTAPYGYTF
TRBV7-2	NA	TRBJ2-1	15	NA	TGTGCCAGCAGCTTAACTAGAAGCTCCTACAATGAGCAGTTCTTC	CASSLTRSSYNEQFF
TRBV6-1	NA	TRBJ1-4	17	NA	TGTGCCAGCAGTGAAAATTTTGGGGAGACAGGAGGTGAAAAACTGTTTTTT	CASSENFGETGGEKLFF
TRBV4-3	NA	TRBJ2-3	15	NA	TGCGCCAGCAGCCAAGGGGTCGAGGGCCCAGATACGCAGTATTTT	CASSQGVEGPDTQYF
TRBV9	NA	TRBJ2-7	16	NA	TGTGCCAGCTCTCTGGGGTCGGGACATAGTTCCTACGAGCAGTACTTC	CASSLGSGHSSYEQYF
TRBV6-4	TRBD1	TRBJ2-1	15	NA	TGTGCCAGCAGCCAGGACAGGGACACCTACAATGAGCAGTTCTTC	CASSQDRDTYNEQFF
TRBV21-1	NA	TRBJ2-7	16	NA	TGTGCCAGCAGCCCCCGGACAGGGGAGATCTCCTACGAGCAGTACTTC	CASSPRTGEISYEQYF
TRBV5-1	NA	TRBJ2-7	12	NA	TGCGCCAGCAGCTTCATGAGGGACGAGCAGTACTTC	CASSFMRDEQYF
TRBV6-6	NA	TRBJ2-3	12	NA	TGTGCCAGCCGACAGCTCACAGATACGCAGTATTTT	CASRQLTDTQYF
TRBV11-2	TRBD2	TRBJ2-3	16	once	TGTGCCAGCAGCTTCACTAGCGGGGGGGCGATAGATACGCAGTATTTT	CASSFTSGGAIDTQYF
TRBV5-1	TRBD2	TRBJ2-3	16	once	TGCGCCAGCGGAGGACTAGCGGGGACTAGCACAGATACGCAGTATTTT	CASGGLAGTSTDTQYF
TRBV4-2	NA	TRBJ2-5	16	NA	TGTGCCAGCAGCCAAGATGCCCTCGACAGAAAAGAGACCCAGTACTTC	CASSQDALDRKETQYF
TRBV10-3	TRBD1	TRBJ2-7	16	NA	TGTGCCATCAGTGCCCGGGGGACAGGGGGCATGGACGAGCAGTACTTC	CAISARGTGGMDEQYF
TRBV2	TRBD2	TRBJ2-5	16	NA	TGTGCCAGCAGCCTCGGGACTAGCGGGAGGAGGGAGACCCAGTACTTC	CASSLGTSGRRETQYF
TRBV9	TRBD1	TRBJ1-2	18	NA	TGTGCCAGCAGCCAGAAGCCGGGACAGGGGGTTGCTAGCTATGGCTACACCTTC	CASSQKPGQGVASYGYTF
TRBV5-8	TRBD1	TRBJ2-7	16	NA	TGTGCCAGCAGTGACAGGGGGGGTGGGGTCTCCTACGAGCAGTACTTC	CASSDRGGGVSYEQYF
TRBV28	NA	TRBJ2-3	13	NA	TGTGCCAGCAGTTTACACGGTGCAAATACGCAGTATTTT	CASSLHGANTQYF
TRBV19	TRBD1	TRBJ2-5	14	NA	TGTGCCAGTAGTGCCGGGACAGGGGGAAAGACCCAGTACTTC	CASSAGTGGKTQYF
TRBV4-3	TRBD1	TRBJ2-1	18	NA	TGCGCCAGCAGCCAAGAACCGCCAGGGGGCGAGGCTAGTAATGAGCAGTTCTTC	CASSQEPPGGEASNEQFF
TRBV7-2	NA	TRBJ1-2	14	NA	TGTGCCAGCACCGAACGAACAGTTAACTATGGCTACACCTTC	CASTERTVNYGYTF
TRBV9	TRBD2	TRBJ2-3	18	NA	TGTGCCAGCAGCGCATTTCTAAGCGGGGGGCAACGCACAGATACGCAGTATTTT	CASSAFLSGGQRTDTQYF
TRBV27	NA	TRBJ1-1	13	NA	TGTGCCAGCAGTTCCCCTAGACTGACTGAAGCTTTCTTT	CASSSPRLTEAFF
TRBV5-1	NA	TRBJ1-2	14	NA	TGCGCCAGTAAGGGGCAGCCTACTCTCTATGGCTACACCTTC	CASKGQPTLYGYTF
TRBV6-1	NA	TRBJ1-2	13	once	TGTGCCAGCAGTGAAATGGGAGTCTATGGCTACACCTTC	CASSEMGVYGYTF
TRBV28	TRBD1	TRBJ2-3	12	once	TGTGCCAGCAGGACACAGGGGGATACGCAGTATTTT	CASRTQGDTQYF
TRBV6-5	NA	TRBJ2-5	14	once	TGTGCCAGCAGTTACTCAGGGGCCGGGGGGACCCAGTACTTC	CASSYSGAGGTQYF
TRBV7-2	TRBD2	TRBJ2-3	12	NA	TGTGCCAGCAGCTCGAGCGGGAGCACGCAGTATTTT	CASSSSGSTQYF
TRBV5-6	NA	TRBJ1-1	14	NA	TGTGCCAGCAGCTTGGGGACTGCGAGCACTGAAGCTTTCTTT	CASSLGTASTEAFF
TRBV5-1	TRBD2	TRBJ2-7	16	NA	TGCGCCAGCAGCTTGCCAGGGACTAGCGGCTCCTACGAGCAGTACTTC	CASSLPGTSGSYEQYF
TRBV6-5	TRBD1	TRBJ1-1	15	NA	TGTGCCAGCAGTTACGCCGGGACAGCGAACACTGAAGCTTTCTTT	CASSYAGTANTEAFF
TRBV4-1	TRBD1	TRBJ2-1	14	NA	TGCGCCAGCAGCCGGACTACAGGGGGCGATGAGCAGTTCTTC	CASSRTTGGDEQFF
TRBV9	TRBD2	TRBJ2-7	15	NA	TGTGCCAGCAGCGTAGAGGGTAGCGGGAGCTACGAGCAGTACTTC	CASSVEGSGSYEQYF
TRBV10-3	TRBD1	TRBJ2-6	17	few	TGTGCCATCAGTCCGGGACAGGGGGCGAGTGGGGCCAACGTCCTGACTTTC	CAISPGQGASGANVLTF
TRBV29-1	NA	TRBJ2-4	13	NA	TGCAGCGTTGAAGCGGGGGCCAAAAACATTCAGTACTTC	CSVEAGAKNIQYF
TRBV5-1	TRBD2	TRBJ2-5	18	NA	TGCGCCAGCAGCCCCACGGGGGTTGCGGGGGGGCTTGGGGAGACCCAGTACTTC	CASSPTGVAGGLGETQYF
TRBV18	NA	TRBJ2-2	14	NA	TGTGCCAGCTCTCAGTCGTCGCAGACCGGGGAGCTGTTTTTT	CASSQSSQTGELFF
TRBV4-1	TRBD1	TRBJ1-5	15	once	TGCGCCAGCAGCCACAGACAGGGGCTGAGTCAGCCCCAGCATTTT	CASSHRQGLSQPQHF
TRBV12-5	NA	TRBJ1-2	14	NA	TGTGCTAGTGGTGGACAGCCCGGGACCTATGGCTACACCTTC	CASGGQPGTYGYTF
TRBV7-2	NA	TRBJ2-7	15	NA	TGTGCCAGCAGTATTACCGGGACACCGACCTACGAGCAGTACTTC	CASSITGTPTYEQYF
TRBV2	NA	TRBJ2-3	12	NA	TGTGCCAGCAGTGGGACTCAATATACGCAGTATTTT	CASSGTQYTQYF
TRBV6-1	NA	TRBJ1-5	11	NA	TGTGCCAGCAGTGTAGAGCTGCCCCAGCATTTT	CASSVELPQHF